A single sample gave rise to the 30 T cell receptor beta chains below, sequenced in a study of blood T cell repertoires in COVID-19. Assay: immunoSEQ multiplex PCR; the TCRdb copy retains only in-frame clones and omits some. The sample contains about 83,000 clones, roughly 86% of which appear only once. Sequenced material: peripheral blood. All receptors come from a woman aged 80 or over in a cohort sampled during active or convalescent COVID-19.

This clone was observed a single time. The J gene is TRBJ2-5, the V gene TRBV24-1, with 7 bases matching TRBD1. V trimming: 9 bases; J trimming: 1 base; junction bases outside the gene matches: 10. The CDR3 consists of 15 residues. Germline-derived CDR1 and CDR2 are KGHDR and SFDVKD. The CDR3 sequence is CATSPVGTVQETQYF. The CDR3 DNA follows: TGTGCCACCTCCCCGGTCGGGACAGTCCAAGAGACCCAGTACTTC.

The chain recombines TRBV5-1 with TRBJ2-3; tentatively, D is TRBD1 (7 bases). The V gene's germline CDR1 is SGHRS and CDR2 YFSETQ. Trimming shortened V by 1 base and J by 6 bases, and 12 bases separated the two germline ends. The CDR3 is 14 amino acids. CDR3 nucleotide sequence: TGCGCCAGCAGCTTGTCCCAGGGGGGCGATACGCAGTATTTT. This gives the protein CASSLSQGGDTQYF.

The chain couples TRBV20-1 to TRBJ1-4; D not certain. CDR3 length: 15 residues. Between the trimmed V and J ends, which lost 3 bases and 7 bases, there was a span of 18 bases. Per germline, CDR1 DFQATT and CDR2 SNEGSKA (reference sequence). CDR3: CSASRSRAAGEKLFF. The DNA for the CDR3 is TGCAGTGCTAGTCGTTCGCGGGCAGCGGGTGAAAAACTGTTTTTT.

The V call is TRBV27, the J call TRBJ2-1, with a tentative D call TRBD2 (5 bases). CDR1 is MNHEY, CDR2 SMNVEV, per germline (reference sequence). Trimming left V 6 bases short and J 5 bases short, with 17 bases between. The CDR3 runs to 15 residues. The DNA for the CDR3 is TGTGCCAGCAGCCTATGGGAGCGGAGCCACAATGAGCAGTTCTTC. It is translated as CASSLWERSHNEQFF.

This chain links TRBV28 with TRBJ2-5; TRBD1 aligns across 7 bases. The CDR3 runs 15 residues. The V segment lost 5 bases and the J segment 4 bases; nucleotides outside the gene matches: 10. The germline CDR1 and CDR2 sequences are MDHEN and SYDVKM. The CDR3 nucleotides read TGTGCCAGCAGTCCATTGGGACAGATTGGAGAGACCCAGTACTTC. Amino acids: CASSPLGQIGETQYF.

The chain uses TRBV2 and TRBJ1-2, with 7 positions matching TRBD1. The CDR3 runs 15 residues. Trimming cost V 5 bases and J 1 base; bases outside gene matches: 7. In germline, CDR1 is SNHLY, CDR2 FYNNEI. CDR3 sequence: CASSLGQALNYGYTF. CDR3 bases: TGTGCCAGCAGTTTAGGACAGGCCCTTAACTATGGCTACACCTTC.

The V gene is TRBV3-1 (or the pseudogene TRBV3-2), the J gene TRBJ1-2, with 10 bases identical to TRBD1. The V gene end was trimmed by 3 bases and the J gene end by 4 bases; junction bases not matched to a gene: 5. Germline V lookup: CDR1 LGHDT, CDR2 YNNKEL (reference sequence). The CDR3 is 15 amino acids. Written as DNA, the CDR3 is TGTGCCAGCAGCCACCGGACAGGGGGGGCCTATGGCTACACCTTC. Its translation: CASSHRTGGAYGYTF.

The V and J genes are TRBV12-3 or TRBV12-4 and TRBJ1-2; D not resolved. V was shortened by 7 bases and J by 7 bases, with 16 bases between the two germline ends. This CDR3 has 13 amino acids. The CDR3 DNA is TGTGCCAGCAAAATCGGGGTGGCAGGTGGCTACACCTTC. Protein product: CASKIGVAGGYTF.

This chain connects TRBV7-9 to TRBJ2-1; 7 nucleotides line up with TRBD2. Germline lookup yields CDR1 SEHNR and CDR2 FQNEAQ (reference sequence). The CDR3 totals 13 residues. V gave up 2 bases and J gave up 9 bases; unmatched junction bases: 4. CDR3 amino acids: CASSLLSGGEQFF. DNA of the CDR3: TGTGCCAGCAGCTTATTATCGGGAGGTGAGCAGTTCTTC.

The chain uses TRBV11-2 and TRBJ1-3, with D possibly TRBD1 on 5 matching bases. Germline loops: CDR1 SGHAT, CDR2 FQNNGV. Between the trimmed V and J ends, which lost 3 bases and 2 bases, there was a span of 8 bases. The length of the CDR3 is 14 residues. This CDR3 reads CASSFARAGNTIYF. The CDR3 DNA follows: TGTGCCAGCAGCTTCGCCAGGGCTGGAAACACCATATATTTT.

The rearrangement joins TRBV4-1 to TRBJ2-7; tentative D call: TRBD2 (6 bases). This CDR3 region has 16 residues. Trimming took 1 base from V and 7 from J, leaving 20 bases between them. Germline V gene sequence: CDR1 MGHRA, CDR2 YSYEKL. The CDR3 region has the DNA TGCGCCAGCAGCCAAGGAGCGGGCGCGGGATCTGGAGAGCAGTACTTC. Translation: CASSQGAGAGSGEQYF.

The CDR3 nucleotides read TGTGCCAGCAGTGAAGTCTTAGCGGGAGCAGAGACCCAGTACTTC. This encodes CASSEVLAGAETQYF. The gene calls are TRBV2 and TRBJ2-5, with 9 nucleotides matching TRBD2. The CDR3 loop spans 15 amino acids. Losses at the gene ends were 1 base for V and 4 bases for J; bases not matched to a gene: 4. The germline V gene encodes CDR1 SNHLY and CDR2 FYNNEI.

This chain uses TRBV9 with TRBJ1-2, with D possibly being TRBD1 (6 bases). The CDR3 has 13 residues. Trimming stripped 4 bases from V and 4 bases from J, with 11 bases between. Germline values: CDR1 SGDLS, CDR2 YYNGEE. This chain's CDR3 is CASSLQGGYGYTF. The CDR3 nucleotides read TGTGCCAGCAGCCTCCAAGGGGGCTATGGCTACACCTTC.

For the CDR3, the DNA is TGTGCCACCAGCGGGACTCCCGCCTCTGAAGCTTTCTTT. Its translation: CATSGTPASEAFF. V gene TRBV24-1 combines with J gene TRBJ1-1; tentative D call: TRBD1 (5 bases). This CDR3 spans 13 amino acids. V lost 7 bases to trimming and J lost 6 bases, with 14 bases between them. The V gene's germline CDR1 is KGHDR and CDR2 SFDVKD.

The CDR3 loop is CASSVENEFYEQYV. CDR3 sequence (DNA): TGTGCCAGCAGTGTCGAGAATGAATTCTACGAGCAGTACGTC. The chain couples TRBV25-1 to TRBJ2-7, with D unclear. V lost 4 bases and J 3 bases, leaving 13 bases between the germline ends. Germline V gene lookup returns CDR1 MGHDK and CDR2 SYGVNS. The CDR3 spans 14 residues.

This clone was detected a few times. The chain has TRBV11-2 and TRBJ2-1; 10 bases match TRBD2. The CDR3 sequence is 14 residues long. With V trimmed by 5 bases and J by 5 bases, 3 bases remained unmatched. CDR1 and CDR2 from the germline V gene are SGHAT and FQNNGV. CDR3 amino acids: CASSLGTSDNEQFF. The DNA for the CDR3 is TGTGCCAGCAGCCTAGGGACTAGCGACAATGAGCAGTTCTTC.

V gene TRBV19 combines with J gene TRBJ1-5, with D possibly TRBD1 on 5 matching bases. This CDR3 is 13 amino acids long. The germline CDR1 and CDR2 sequences are LNHDA and SQIVND (reference sequence). Trimming left V 10 bases short and J 3 bases short, with 13 bases between. CDR3 protein: CATGHLPNQPQHF. CDR3 coding DNA: TGTGCCACCGGACACCTCCCCAATCAGCCCCAGCATTTT.

The rearrangement joins TRBV5-1 to TRBJ1-6, with D maybe TRBD1 (6 bases). CDR1 is SGHRS and CDR2 is YFSETQ in the germline V gene. Trimming shortened V by 0 bases and J by 4 bases, and 8 bases separated the two germline ends. There are 15 residues in the CDR3. CDR3 DNA sequence: TGCGCCAGCAGCTTGGGGGACACGTATAATTCACCCCTCCACTTT. Its translation: CASSLGDTYNSPLHF.

V gene TRBV7-9 combines with J gene TRBJ2-1; 8 bases fit TRBD1. The CDR3 has 16 amino acids. The V and J ends lost 0 bases and 2 bases, in that order; junction bases with no gene match: 3. CDR1 SEHNR and CDR2 FQNEAQ come from the germline V gene (reference sequence). The CDR3 sequence: CASSLATGVTYNEQFF. Here the CDR3 DNA reads TGTGCCAGCAGCTTAGCGACAGGGGTTACCTACAATGAGCAGTTCTTC. Supplemented by reference TRBV7-9 and TRBJ2-1, the full variable domain reads DTGVSQNPRHKITKRGQNVTFRCDPISEHNRLYWYRQTLGQGPEFLTYFQNEAQLEKSRLLSDRFSAERPKGSFSTLEIQRTEQGDSAMYLCASSLATGVTYNEQFFGPGTRLTVL.

The rearrangement links TRBV15 to TRBJ2-1; weak D call: TRBD1 (5 bases). This CDR3 has 16 residues. Per germline, CDR1 LNHNV and CDR2 YYDKDF (reference sequence). V was pared by 1 base and J by 7 bases, with 17 bases between. CDR3 in DNA: TGTGCCACCAGCAGAGCAGGGAAGGGGCTCATAAATGAGCAGTTCTTC. Encoded protein: CATSRAGKGLINEQFF.

This chain connects TRBV11-2 to TRBJ2-1; TRBD2 matches at 8 bases. Unmatched junction bases numbered 11, after V lost 1 base and J lost 6 bases. Per the germline V gene, CDR1 is SGHAT and CDR2 is FQNNGV. CDR3 length: 17 amino acids. Here the CDR3 DNA reads TGTGCCAGCAGCTTAGGGTTGTTAGCGGGAAACGGCAATGAGCAGTTCTTC. This gives the protein CASSLGLLAGNGNEQFF.

The V and J genes are TRBV18 and TRBJ1-1; the D gene is possibly TRBD1 (6 bases). There are 13 residues in the CDR3. Germline CDR1 and CDR2: KGHSH and LQKENI. V was pared by 2 bases and J by 5 bases, with 9 bases between. CDR3 DNA: TGTGCCAGCTCACCAGGGGGCGAGACTGAAGCTTTCTTT. Encoded protein: CASSPGGETEAFF. Full variable domain (missing parts from reference TRBV18 and TRBJ1-1): NAGVMQNPRHLVRRRGQEARLRCSPMKGHSHVYWYRQLPEEGLKFMVYLQKENIIDESGMPKERFSAEFPKEGPSILRIQQVVRGDSAAYFCASSPGGETEAFFGQGTRLTVV.

The chain couples TRBV5-4 to TRBJ1-3; 12 bases align to TRBD1. CDR1 is SGHNT, CDR2 YYREEE, per germline (reference sequence). V trimming: 3 bases; J trimming: 1 base; junction bases outside the gene matches: 2. This CDR3 region has 16 residues. In DNA, the CDR3 is TGTGCCAGCAGCTGGGGACAGGGGGCGTCTGGAAACACCATATATTTT. Amino acids: CASSWGQGASGNTIYF.

This chain joins TRBV27 and TRBJ2-5; 7 bases line up with TRBD1. This CDR3 comprises 15 residues. Trimming at V came to 6 bases and at J to 1 base, leaving 8 bases not matched to a gene. CDR1 is MNHEY, CDR2 SMNVEV, per germline (reference sequence). Here the CDR3 reads CASRTGDRTQETQYF. The DNA for the CDR3 is TGTGCCAGCAGGACCGGGGACAGAACCCAAGAGACCCAGTACTTC.

The J gene is TRBJ1-4, the V gene TRBV9; D is unclear. Germline CDR1 and CDR2: SGDLS and YYNGEE. This CDR3 is built from 15 residues. V lost 3 bases, J lost 2 bases, and 11 bases lay in between. The CDR3 coding sequence is TGTGCCAGCAGCGCTACCGGGAACACTAATGAAAAACTGTTTTTT. Translating it yields CASSATGNTNEKLFF. The whole variable domain, filled in from reference TRBV9 and TRBJ1-4, reads DSGVTQTPKHLITATGQRVTLRCSPRSGDLSVYWYQQSLDQGLQFLIQYYNGEERAKGNILERFSAQQFPDLHSELNLSSLELGDSALYFCASSATGNTNEKLFFGSGTQLSVL.

This rearrangement joins TRBV15 to TRBJ2-7; TRBD2 matches at 9 bases. Losses at the gene ends were 6 bases for V and 5 bases for J; bases not matched to a gene: 8. Germline-derived CDR1 and CDR2 are LNHNV and YYDKDF (reference sequence). This CDR3 is 14 amino acids long. Written as DNA, the CDR3 is TGTGCCACCAGAGGACCTAGCGGGACCCACGAGCAGTACTTC. Its translation: CATRGPSGTHEQYF.

The rearrangement joins TRBV5-1 to TRBJ1-4; D may be TRBD1 (6 bases). V dropped 0 bases and J dropped 7 bases, with 19 bases sitting between them. The germline CDR1 and CDR2 sequences are SGHRS and YFSETQ. The CDR3 covers 17 residues. CDR3 nucleotide sequence: TGCGCCAGCAGCTTGGCACAGGGCCCTGGGGGTGGTGAAAAACTGTTTTTT. It encodes CASSLAQGPGGGEKLFF.

This chain joins TRBV19 and TRBJ2-1; 8 nucleotides agree with TRBD2. Germline trimming cut 6 bases from V and 2 bases from J; bases unmatched to any gene: 3. This CDR3 region has 14 residues. Germline CDR1 reads LNHDA; CDR2 reads SQIVND (reference sequence). The DNA for the CDR3 is TGTGCCAGTAGCGGGAGGGCCACCTACAATGAGCAGTTCTTC. It codes for CASSGRATYNEQFF.

This rearrangement joins TRBV10-3 to TRBJ2-7; 10 bases match TRBD2. After removal of 10 bases from V and 4 bases from J, the junction contained 10 bases not matched to a gene. CDR1 and CDR2 (germline): ENHRY, SYGVKD. The CDR3 contains 14 residues. CDR3 sequence (DNA): TGTGCCACCGCCCCCGCTAGCGGGAGTTACGAGCAGTACGTC. This translates into CATAPASGSYEQYV.

This chain uses TRBV23-1 with TRBJ1-4, with D unresolved. TRBV23-1 qualifies as an ORF whose function is uncertain. The V and J ends lost 1 base and 3 bases respectively, with 18 bases between them. The CDR3 sequence is 18 residues long. Here the CDR3 DNA reads TGCGCCAGCAGTCAATTGTCTCAGCTCGTCCAGGCTAATGAAAAACTGTTTTTT. Protein sequence: CASSQLSQLVQANEKLFF.